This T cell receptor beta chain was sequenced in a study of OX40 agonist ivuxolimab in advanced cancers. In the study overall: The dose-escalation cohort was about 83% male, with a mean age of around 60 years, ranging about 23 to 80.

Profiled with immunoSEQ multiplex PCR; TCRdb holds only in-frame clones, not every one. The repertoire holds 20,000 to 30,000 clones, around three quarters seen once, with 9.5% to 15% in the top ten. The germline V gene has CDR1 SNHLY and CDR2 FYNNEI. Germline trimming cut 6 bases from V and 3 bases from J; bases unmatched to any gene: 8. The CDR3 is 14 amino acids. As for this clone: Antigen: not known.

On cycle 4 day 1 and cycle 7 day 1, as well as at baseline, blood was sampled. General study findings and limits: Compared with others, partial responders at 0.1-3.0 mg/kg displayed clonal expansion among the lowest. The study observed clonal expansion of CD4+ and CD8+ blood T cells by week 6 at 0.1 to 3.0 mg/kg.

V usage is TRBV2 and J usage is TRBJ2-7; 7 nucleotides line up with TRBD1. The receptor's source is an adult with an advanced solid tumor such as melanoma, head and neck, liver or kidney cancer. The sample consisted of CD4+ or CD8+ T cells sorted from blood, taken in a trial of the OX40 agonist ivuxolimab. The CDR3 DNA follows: TGTGCCAGCAGGCGGACAGGCATTAACTACGAGCAGTACTTC. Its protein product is CASRRTGINYEQYF.